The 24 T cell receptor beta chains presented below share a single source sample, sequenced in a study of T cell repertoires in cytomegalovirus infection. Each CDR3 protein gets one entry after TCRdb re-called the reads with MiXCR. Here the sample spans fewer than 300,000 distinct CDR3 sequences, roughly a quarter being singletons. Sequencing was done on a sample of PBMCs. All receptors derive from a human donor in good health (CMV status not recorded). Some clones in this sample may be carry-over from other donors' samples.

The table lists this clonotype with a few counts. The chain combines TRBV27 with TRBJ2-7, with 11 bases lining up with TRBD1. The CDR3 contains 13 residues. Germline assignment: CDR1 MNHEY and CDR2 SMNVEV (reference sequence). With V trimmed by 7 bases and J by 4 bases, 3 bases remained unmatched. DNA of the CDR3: TGTGCCAGCATCGGGACAGGGGGTTACGAGCAGTACTTC. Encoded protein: CASIGTGGYEQYF.

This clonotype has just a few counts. The CDR3 DNA sequence: TGTGCCAGCAGCCTTTGGACAGGGTCTAGCTCCTACAATGAGCAGTTCTTC. Translation gives CASSLWTGSSSYNEQFF. The chain uses TRBV7-9 and TRBJ2-1, with 8 positions matching TRBD1. This CDR3 contains 17 residues. The germline V gene encodes CDR1 SEHNR and CDR2 FQNEAQ (reference sequence). The trim removed 5 bases at V and 0 bases at J, leaving 9 bases unmatched.

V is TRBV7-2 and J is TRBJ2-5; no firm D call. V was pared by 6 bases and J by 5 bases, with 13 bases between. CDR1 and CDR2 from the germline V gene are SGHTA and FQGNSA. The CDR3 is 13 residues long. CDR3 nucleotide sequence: TGTGCCAGCAGACCCCAAAATGGGGAGACCCAGTACTTC. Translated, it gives CASRPQNGETQYF.

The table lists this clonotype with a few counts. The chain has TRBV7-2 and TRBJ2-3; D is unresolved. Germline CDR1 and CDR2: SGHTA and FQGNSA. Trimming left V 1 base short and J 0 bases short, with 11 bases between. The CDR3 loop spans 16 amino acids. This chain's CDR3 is CASSLVGSPSTDTQYF. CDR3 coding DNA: TGTGCCAGCAGCTTAGTGGGATCACCTAGCACAGATACGCAGTATTTT.

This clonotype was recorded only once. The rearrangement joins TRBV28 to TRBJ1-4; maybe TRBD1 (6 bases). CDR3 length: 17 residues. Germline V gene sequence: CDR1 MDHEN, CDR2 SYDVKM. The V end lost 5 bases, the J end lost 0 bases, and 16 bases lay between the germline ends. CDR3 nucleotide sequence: TGTGCCAGCAGTCCGTCAGGGGACCTTGCAACTAATGAAAAACTGTTTTTT. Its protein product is CASSPSGDLATNEKLFF.

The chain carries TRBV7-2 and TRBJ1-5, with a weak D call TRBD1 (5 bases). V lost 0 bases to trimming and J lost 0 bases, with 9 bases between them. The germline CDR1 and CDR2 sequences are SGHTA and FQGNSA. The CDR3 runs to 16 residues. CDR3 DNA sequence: TGTGCCAGCAGCTTAGCTGGGGGGAATAGCAATCAGCCCCAGCATTTT. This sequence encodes CASSLAGGNSNQPQHF.

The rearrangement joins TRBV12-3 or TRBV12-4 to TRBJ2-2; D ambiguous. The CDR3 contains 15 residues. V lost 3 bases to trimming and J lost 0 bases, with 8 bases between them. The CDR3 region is CASSFGLANTGELFF. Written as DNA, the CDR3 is TGTGCCAGCAGTTTTGGTCTGGCGAACACCGGGGAGCTGTTTTTT.

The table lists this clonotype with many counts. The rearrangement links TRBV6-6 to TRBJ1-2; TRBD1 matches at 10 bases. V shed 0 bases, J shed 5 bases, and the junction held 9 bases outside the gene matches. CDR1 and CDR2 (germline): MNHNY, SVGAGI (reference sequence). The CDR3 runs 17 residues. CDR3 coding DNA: TGTGCCAGCAGTTACTCGATCCGGGACAGGGGAAGATATGGCTACACCTTC. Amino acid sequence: CASSYSIRDRGRYGYTF.

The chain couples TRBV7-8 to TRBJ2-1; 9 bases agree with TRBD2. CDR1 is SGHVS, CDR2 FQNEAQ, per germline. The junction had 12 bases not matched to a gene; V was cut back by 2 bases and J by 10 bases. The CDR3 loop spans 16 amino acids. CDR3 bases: TGTGCCAGCAGCTTATATTCTCTAGCGGGAAATAACGAGCAGTTCTTC. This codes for CASSLYSLAGNNEQFF.

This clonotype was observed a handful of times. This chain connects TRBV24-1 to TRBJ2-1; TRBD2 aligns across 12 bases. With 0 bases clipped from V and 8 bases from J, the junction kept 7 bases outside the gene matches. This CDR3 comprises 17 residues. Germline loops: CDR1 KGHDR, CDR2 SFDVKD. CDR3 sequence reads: CATSDLPGTSGSDEQFF. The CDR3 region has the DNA TGTGCCACCAGTGATTTGCCGGGGACTAGCGGGTCGGATGAGCAGTTCTTC.

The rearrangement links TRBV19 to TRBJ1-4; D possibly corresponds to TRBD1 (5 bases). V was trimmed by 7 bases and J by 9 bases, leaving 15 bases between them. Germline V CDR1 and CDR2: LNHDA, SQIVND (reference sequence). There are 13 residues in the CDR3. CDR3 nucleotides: TGTGCCAGTACCCGGGACCGCGATCAAAAACTGTTTTTT. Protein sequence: CASTRDRDQKLFF.

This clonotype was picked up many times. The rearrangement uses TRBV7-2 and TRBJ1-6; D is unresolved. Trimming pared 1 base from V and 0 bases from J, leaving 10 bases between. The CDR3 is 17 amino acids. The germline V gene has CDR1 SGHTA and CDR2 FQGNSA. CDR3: CASSLVPRSSYNSPLHF. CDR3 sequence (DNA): TGTGCCAGCAGCTTAGTGCCAAGGAGCTCCTATAATTCACCCCTCCACTTT.

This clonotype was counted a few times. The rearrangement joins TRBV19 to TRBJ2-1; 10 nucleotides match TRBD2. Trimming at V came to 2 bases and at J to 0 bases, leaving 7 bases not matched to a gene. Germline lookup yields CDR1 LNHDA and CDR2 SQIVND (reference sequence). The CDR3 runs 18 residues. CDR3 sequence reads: CASSIRLAGLLSYNEQFF. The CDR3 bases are TGTGCCAGTAGTATACGACTAGCGGGCCTTCTCTCCTACAATGAGCAGTTCTTC. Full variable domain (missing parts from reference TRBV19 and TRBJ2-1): DGGITQSPKYLFRKEGQNVTLSCEQNLNHDAMYWYRQDPGQGLRLIYYSQIVNDFQKGDIAEGYSVSREKKESFPLTVTSAQKNPTAFYLCASSIRLAGLLSYNEQFFGPGTRLTVL.

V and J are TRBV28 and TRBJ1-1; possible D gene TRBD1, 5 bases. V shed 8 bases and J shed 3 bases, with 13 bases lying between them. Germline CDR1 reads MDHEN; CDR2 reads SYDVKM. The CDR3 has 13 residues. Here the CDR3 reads CASGGNVYTEAFF. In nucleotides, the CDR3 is TGTGCCAGCGGGGGGAATGTATACACTGAAGCTTTCTTT.

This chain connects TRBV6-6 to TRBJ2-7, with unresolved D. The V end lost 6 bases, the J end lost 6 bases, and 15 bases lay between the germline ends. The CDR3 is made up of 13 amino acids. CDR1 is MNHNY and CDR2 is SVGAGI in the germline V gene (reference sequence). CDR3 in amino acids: CASRRAQGAEQYF. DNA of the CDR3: TGTGCCAGCAGACGTGCGCAAGGTGCCGAGCAGTACTTC.

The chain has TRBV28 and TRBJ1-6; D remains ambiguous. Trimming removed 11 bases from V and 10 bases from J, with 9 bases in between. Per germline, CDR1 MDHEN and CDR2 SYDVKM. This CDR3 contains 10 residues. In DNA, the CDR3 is TGTGCCGTCGGTCGCTCACCCCTCCACTTT. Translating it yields CAVGRSPLHF.

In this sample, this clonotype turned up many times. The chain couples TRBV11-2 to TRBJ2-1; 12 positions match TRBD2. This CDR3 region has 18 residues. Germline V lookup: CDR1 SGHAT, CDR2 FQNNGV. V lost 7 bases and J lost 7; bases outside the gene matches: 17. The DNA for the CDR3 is TGTGCCAGCACCCCTCCCCGACTAGCGGGAGCGAGGTGGAATGAGCAGTTCTTC. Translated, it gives CASTPPRLAGARWNEQFF.

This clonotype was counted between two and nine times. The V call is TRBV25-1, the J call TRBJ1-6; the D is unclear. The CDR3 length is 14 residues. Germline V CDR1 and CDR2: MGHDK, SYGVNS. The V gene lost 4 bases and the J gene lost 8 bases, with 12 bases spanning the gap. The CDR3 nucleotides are TGTGCCAGCAGTGGACTCCAGAGGGATTCACCCCTCCACTTT. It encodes CASSGLQRDSPLHF.

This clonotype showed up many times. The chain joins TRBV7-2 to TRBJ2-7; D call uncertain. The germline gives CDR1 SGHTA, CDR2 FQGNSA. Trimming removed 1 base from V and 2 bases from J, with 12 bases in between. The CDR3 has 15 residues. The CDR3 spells CASSLVSDGTYEQYF. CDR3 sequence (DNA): TGTGCCAGCAGCTTAGTCTCTGACGGAACCTACGAGCAGTACTTC. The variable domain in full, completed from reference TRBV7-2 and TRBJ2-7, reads GAGVSQSPSNKVTEKGKDVELRCDPISGHTALYWYRQSLGQGLEFLIYFQGNSAPDKSGLPSDRFSAERTGGSVSTLTIQRTQQEDSAVYLCASSLVSDGTYEQYFGPGTRLTVT.

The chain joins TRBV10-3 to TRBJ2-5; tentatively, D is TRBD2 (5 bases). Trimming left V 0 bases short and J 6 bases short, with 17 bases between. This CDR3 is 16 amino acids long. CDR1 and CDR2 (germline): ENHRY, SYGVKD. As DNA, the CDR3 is TGTGCCATCAGTGAGTCGAATGCGGGTCTGGGAAAGACCCAGTACTTC. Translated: CAISESNAGLGKTQYF.

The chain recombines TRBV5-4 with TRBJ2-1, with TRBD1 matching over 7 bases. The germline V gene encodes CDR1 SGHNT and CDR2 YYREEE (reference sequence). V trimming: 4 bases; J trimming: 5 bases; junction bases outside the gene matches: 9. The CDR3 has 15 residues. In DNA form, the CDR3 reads TGTGCCAGCAGCCCTCGACAGGGAAGGGACAATGAGCAGTTCTTC. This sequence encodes CASSPRQGRDNEQFF.

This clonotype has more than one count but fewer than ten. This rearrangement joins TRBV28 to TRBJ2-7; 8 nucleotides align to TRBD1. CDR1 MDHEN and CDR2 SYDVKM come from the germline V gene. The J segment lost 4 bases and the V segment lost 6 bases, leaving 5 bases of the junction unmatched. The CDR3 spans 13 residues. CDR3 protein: CASSGQGLYEQYF. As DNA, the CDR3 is TGTGCCAGCAGCGGACAGGGTTTATACGAGCAGTACTTC.

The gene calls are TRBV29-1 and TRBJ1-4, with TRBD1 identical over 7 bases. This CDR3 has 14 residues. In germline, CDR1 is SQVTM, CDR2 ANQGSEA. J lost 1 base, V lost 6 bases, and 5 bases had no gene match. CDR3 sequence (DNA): TGCAGCGTGGCCAGGACAGGAACTAATGAAAAACTGTTTTTT. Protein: CSVARTGTNEKLFF.

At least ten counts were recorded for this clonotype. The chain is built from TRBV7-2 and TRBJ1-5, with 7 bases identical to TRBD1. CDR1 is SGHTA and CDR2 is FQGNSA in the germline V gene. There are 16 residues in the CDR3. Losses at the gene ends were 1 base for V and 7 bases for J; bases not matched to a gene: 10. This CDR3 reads CASSLGGRGRGQPQHF. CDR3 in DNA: TGTGCCAGCAGCTTAGGGGGCAGGGGGAGGGGACAGCCCCAGCATTTT.